The T cell receptor beta chain described here comes from a study of T cell changes during pregnancy in multiple sclerosis (dated by TCRdb to between 2018 and 2021). As for the study more broadly: Changes in the T cell repertoire over the course of pregnancy were examined in this study in women with multiple sclerosis.

About this clone itself: It has no known antigen specificity. No base qualities exist here, and no much larger clone lies one base off it.

Receptors were amplified or captured by the immunoSEQ multiplex PCR assay. Imported from immuneACCESS, the table was reduced by TCRdb to in-frame sequences with V and J called. These copies leave out some clones; in studies compared against another copy, an unresolved V gene accounts for under half, and the cause of the remainder is not known. The sample includes about 42,000 clones, with around 84% observed a single time. 0.55% to 0.65% of the sample goes to the ten largest clones. The CDR3 runs 15 amino acids, cysteine and phenylalanine included. Just the 45-base CDR3 DNA is kept, in frame starting at base 1. The germline V gene gives CDR1 as LGHNA and CDR2 as YSLEER. V lost 7 bases and J lost 3 bases; the stretch between them is 17 bases long.

Recombination joined TRBV4-3 with TRBJ2-3; the best D guess is TRBD1, with 6 bases matching. Sequencing used CD4+ T cells from peripheral blood mononuclear cells, obtained before pregnancy. The TCR comes from a female donor with multiple sclerosis, enrolled in a pregnancy study. DNA sequence: TGCGCCAGCATGCAGACAGGAGCTGGGACAGATACGCAGTATTTT. Its protein product is CASMQTGAGTDTQYF.